This entry lists 32 T cell receptor beta chains sequenced from one sample in a study of monozygotic twins with inflammatory bowel disease. Following a re-call of the 5' RACE reads, TCRdb has one entry per CDR3 protein and lacks DNA. Found here are under 150,000 distinct CDR3 sequences; the top ten clones hold roughly 2.5%. What was sequenced was blood. These receptors were collected from a human donor with ulcerative colitis or Crohn's disease, or a healthy co-twin of an affected twin (not recorded which).

The chain links TRBV20-1 to TRBJ1-1; TCRdb calls TRBD1, which cannot be checked without DNA. The CDR3 extends over 16 amino acids. Germline-derived CDR1 and CDR2 are DFQATT and SNEGSKA (reference sequence). The CDR3: CSARDRVRGPAGGAFF.

The V gene is TRBV4-3, the J gene TRBJ1-2; TCRdb reports TRBD1, a call that lacks DNA to check it against. Germline CDR1 reads LGHNA; CDR2 reads YSLEER. This CDR3 contains 16 residues. The CDR3 protein is CASSQVRTTGGNGYTF.

The chain is built from TRBV20-1 and TRBJ2-3. The germline gives CDR1 DFQATT, CDR2 SNEGSKA (reference sequence). The CDR3 runs to 12 residues. The CDR3 is CSARSGTDTQYF.

The chain is built from TRBV20-1 and TRBJ1-1; the D call of TRBD1 rests on TCRdb alone, since no DNA is present to check it. CDR1 and CDR2 from the germline V gene are DFQATT and SNEGSKA (reference sequence). The CDR3 length is 13 residues. CDR3 amino acids: CSARGQINTEAFF.

The gene calls are TRBV6-5 and TRBJ1-1. Germline V gene lookup returns CDR1 MNHEY and CDR2 SVGAGI. This CDR3 comprises 15 residues. CDR3 sequence: CASSYSAAMNTEAFF.

The chain employs TRBV18 and TRBJ2-3. CDR1 and CDR2 from the germline V gene are KGHSH and LQKENI. The CDR3 is made up of 12 amino acids. CDR3 amino acids: CASSPHTDTQYF. The full variable domain, completed using reference TRBV18 and TRBJ2-3, is NAGVMQNPRHLVRRRGQEARLRCSPMKGHSHVYWYRQLPEEGLKFMVYLQKENIIDESGMPKERFSAEFPKEGPSILRIQQVVRGDSAAYFCASSPHTDTQYFGPGTRLTVL.

This chain joins TRBV12-3 or TRBV12-4 and TRBJ2-1; as DNA is missing, the TRBD2 call by TCRdb cannot be tested. This CDR3 has 13 amino acids. The CDR3 is CAARRGGYNEQFF.

This chain joins TRBV20-1 and TRBJ2-7; with no DNA, the TCRdb D assignment of TRBD2 cannot be verified. The CDR3 spans 15 residues. CDR1 and CDR2 (germline): DFQATT, SNEGSKA (reference sequence). CDR3 amino acids: CSARAAGLASYEQYF.

The CDR3 here is CASSQGNNSPLHF. The rearrangement links TRBV4-1 to TRBJ1-6. The CDR3 covers 13 residues. The germline CDR1 and CDR2 sequences are MGHRA and YSYEKL.

The chain uses TRBV25-1 and TRBJ2-1; TCRdb lists TRBD2, though no DNA is available to test this call. Germline V gene lookup returns CDR1 MGHDK and CDR2 SYGVNS. This CDR3 is 15 amino acids long. CDR3 amino acids: CASTARRASYNEQFF. Together with reference TRBV25-1 and TRBJ2-1, the CDR3 gives the full variable domain: EADIYQTPRYLVIGTGKKITLECSQTMGHDKMYWYQQDPGMELHLIHYSYGVNSTEKGDLSSESTVSRIRTEHFPLTLESARPSHTSQYLCASTARRASYNEQFFGPGTRLTVL.

The rearrangement uses TRBV7-9 and TRBJ1-5; with no DNA, the TCRdb D assignment of TRBD1 cannot be verified. Germline values: CDR1 SEHNR, CDR2 FQNEAQ (reference sequence). This CDR3 comprises 16 residues. This CDR3 is CASSSWGTSGNQPQHF.

The chain combines TRBV6-5 with TRBJ1-6. CDR3 length: 13 residues. The germline CDR1 and CDR2 sequences are MNHEY and SVGAGI. CDR3 residues: CASMRAYNSPLHF.

The genes are TRBV6-5 and TRBJ2-3; TCRdb reports TRBD1, a call that lacks DNA to check it against. Germline V lookup: CDR1 MNHEY, CDR2 SVGAGI. CDR3 length: 15 residues. The CDR3 region is CASSYSPGHTDTQYF.

The rearrangement uses TRBV20-1 and TRBJ2-6. The germline gives CDR1 DFQATT, CDR2 SNEGSKA (reference sequence). CDR3 size: 13 residues. CDR3 residues: CSAIKAGANVLTF.

This sequence joins TRBV6-2 or TRBV6-3 and TRBJ2-5; TCRdb's D call of TRBD1 is untestable without DNA. Germline CDR1 reads MNHEY; CDR2 reads SVGEGT. CDR3 length equals 13 residues. The CDR3 sequence is CASSRTHGETQYF.

The CDR3 is CASSPSSGGAHEQFF. The genes are TRBV12-3 or TRBV12-4 and TRBJ2-1; TCRdb outputs TRBD2, but without DNA this stays unchecked. This CDR3 contains 15 residues.

The chain joins TRBV4-1 to TRBJ1-5. The CDR3 totals 16 residues. CDR1 is MGHRA, CDR2 YSYEKL, per germline. The CDR3 protein is CASSHGSPSSNQPQHF.

The chain joins TRBV5-4 to TRBJ2-3; TCRdb lists TRBD1, though no DNA is available to test this call. Germline values: CDR1 SGHNT, CDR2 YYREEE (reference sequence). The CDR3 runs 14 residues. The CDR3 spells CASSLGTHTDTQYF.

The rearrangement joins TRBV20-1 to TRBJ2-7; the D call from TCRdb, TRBD1, cannot be confirmed without DNA. The CDR3 length is 13 residues. Germline V CDR1 and CDR2: DFQATT, SNEGSKA (reference sequence). The CDR3 here is CSAPRDSSYEQYF.

The rearrangement links TRBV7-2 to TRBJ1-6. The CDR3 extends over 18 amino acids. Germline-derived CDR1 and CDR2 are SGHTA and FQGNSA. CDR3 in amino acids: CASSLARTGRGTTSPLHF.

This rearrangement joins TRBV4-2 to TRBJ2-6; TCRdb's assignment of TRBD1 cannot be checked, as there is no DNA. The CDR3 is 14 amino acids. Germline V gives CDR1 LGHNA, CDR2 YNFKEQ. CDR3 loop: CASSQVGEANVLTF.

The V and J genes are TRBV5-1 and TRBJ1-1; the TRBD1 assignment by TCRdb is unverifiable without DNA. CDR1 is SGHRS, CDR2 YFSETQ, per germline. The length of the CDR3 is 15 residues. CDR3 residues: CASSLPLTGEGEAFF. The whole variable domain, remainder taken from reference TRBV5-1 and TRBJ1-1, is KAGVTQTPRYLIKTRGQQVTLSCSPISGHRSVSWYQQTPGQGLQFLFEYFSETQRNKGNFPGRFSGRQFSNSRSEMNVSTLELGDSALYLCASSLPLTGEGEAFFGQGTRLTVV.

V gene TRBV11-3 combines with J gene TRBJ2-7; checking the TCRdb D call of TRBD1 is not possible without DNA. CDR3 length equals 14 residues. Germline CDR1 is SGHNT and CDR2 is YENEEA. The CDR3 protein is CASSITGAPYEQYF.

This chain connects TRBV28 to TRBJ1-1. CDR3 length: 14 residues. Germline V gene lookup returns CDR1 MDHEN and CDR2 SYDVKM. The CDR3 spells CASSFPLPNTEAFF.

The CDR3 is CASSVGPPNSPLHF. V gene TRBV9 combines with J gene TRBJ1-6. Germline CDR1 reads SGDLS; CDR2 reads YYNGEE. The CDR3 runs to 14 residues. The whole variable domain, filled in from reference TRBV9 and TRBJ1-6, reads DSGVTQTPKHLITATGQRVTLRCSPRSGDLSVYWYQQSLDQGLQFLIQYYNGEERAKGNILERFSAQQFPDLHSELNLSSLELGDSALYFCASSVGPPNSPLHFGNGTRLTVT.

V usage is TRBV5-1 and J usage is TRBJ1-1. Per germline, CDR1 SGHRS and CDR2 YFSETQ. The CDR3 is 15 residues long. The CDR3 protein is CASSVNVGWDTEAFF.

The CDR3 loop is CASSLSSIYGYTF. The chain links TRBV5-5 to TRBJ1-2. CDR1 is SGHKS, CDR2 YYEKEE, per germline (reference sequence). CDR3 length equals 13 residues.

The V call is TRBV4-3, the J call TRBJ2-3. This CDR3 comprises 14 residues. The germline V gene encodes CDR1 LGHNA and CDR2 YSLEER. The CDR3 spells CASSQDEVGDTQYF.

This chain connects TRBV12-3 or TRBV12-4 to TRBJ2-6; checking the TCRdb D call of TRBD1 is not possible without DNA. The CDR3 extends over 16 amino acids. CDR3 sequence reads: CATKGDIHSGANVLTF.

The chain recombines TRBV20-1 with TRBJ1-2. The CDR3 runs to 13 residues. CDR1 and CDR2 (germline): DFQATT, SNEGSKA (reference sequence). CDR3 sequence reads: CSARDGRNYGYTF.

The J gene is TRBJ2-2, the V gene TRBV5-5; TCRdb reports TRBD1, a call that lacks DNA to check it against. This CDR3 region has 17 residues. Germline CDR1 is SGHKS and CDR2 is YYEKEE (reference sequence). CDR3 residues: CASSRGRGTPNTGELFF.

The chain combines TRBV7-2 with TRBJ2-6. The V gene's germline CDR1 is SGHTA and CDR2 FQGNSA. This CDR3 has 14 amino acids. The CDR3 loop reads CASSIPSGANVLTF.